This TCR beta chain was sequenced in a study of Tregs in tolerant kidney transplant recipients (dated by TCRdb to 2018 to 2020). In the study overall: Other Treg samples came from a roughly 3-day mixed lymphocyte reaction with belatacept, some followed by an approximately 5-day donor restimulation, before sorting recipient CD4+CD25+CD127- cells. During sorting of primary belatacept mixed lymphocyte reaction cultures, recipient cells were distinguished from donor cells with antibodies. TCRbeta repertoire sequencing was used in a few healthy controls to compare several ways of expanding Tregs specific for an allogeneic donor. The study applied TCRbeta sequencing to find donor-specific regulatory T cells before combined kidney and bone marrow transplantation and then followed those same cells after transplant. General study outcomes and caveats: The most biologically relevant and donor-specific TCRbeta repertoire appeared to be identified by expanding Tregs with activated donor B cells. The study was constrained by small patient numbers, and validation of the findings is required in larger populations and under other immunosuppression protocols. Although technical replication error seemed to be minimal, the question of biological reproducibility was not addressed directly.

For TCRbeta CDR3 sequencing, genomic DNA from the sorted cells was extracted using the QIAGEN DNeasy Blood and Tissue Kit. Through immunoSEQ, high-throughput TCRbeta CDR3 sequencing was done commercially, including PCR amplification with internal controls and bias correction. Turning to the authors' computational methods: Unique productive TCRbeta sequences were defined by CDR3 nucleotide sequence when primers matched and otherwise by CDR3 amino acid sequence together with Vbeta and Jbeta genes. Donor-reactive sequences were defined as at least 5-fold expanded in CFSE-low cells versus unstimulated cells, with frequency of at least 0.01% in CFSE-low cells. Jensen-Shannon divergence, calculated on the top 100 TCRbeta sequences ranked by frequency, was used to quantify repertoire divergence. For samples with multiple sequencing runs, sorting error was corrected separately for each run before the runs were pooled. The source is immuneACCESS, and TCRdb retained only in-frame sequences with V and J called. Part of the clones is not carried over; for the studies checked, unresolved V genes explain less than half of this, and the remainder is unexplained. From that table come the V and J calls and clone size; the DNA was used to work out D and trimming. The sample includes 15,000 to 20,000 clones, with around 55% observed a single time. The top ten constitute roughly 3.2% of the sample.

As encoded in the germline V gene, CDR1 is MGHRA while CDR2 is YSYEKL. The CDR3 has 16 amino acids, counting the end cysteine and phenylalanine. The retained sequence is limited to the CDR3, 48 bases, with the frame set at the first base. Blood from healthy controls was obtained either from healthy volunteers or as purchased buffy coats. Healthy control blood was processed to PBMCs with a Ficoll density gradient and then cryopreserved, whereas patient PBMCs were collected both before and after transplant. Points on this clone: No cognate antigen has been identified for it. Germline is not matched at one junction end, which may reflect a read error.

This clonotype was sampled from a human donor in good health. This sequence uses TRBV4-1 and TRBJ1-6; the D gene cannot be named for sure. Sequencing used Tregs from blood cultured with allogeneic cells. The DNA sequence is TGTGCCAGCAGCCGCATCTCCGGGGTAGCTAATTCACCCCTCCACTTT. Translated, it reads CASSRISGVANSPLHF.